This TCR beta chain is from a study of early T cells in non-severe SARS-CoV-2 infection. Study background: With bulk RNA from unsorted whole blood as input, sequencing yielded unpaired chains. Study-wide results and caveats: The matching step, a VDJdb search, favored anti-spike CD8 responses and missed private and CD4 specificities.

The CDR3 length is 14 residues. V was cut by 3 bases and J by 8 bases, with 14 bases left in between. cDNA molecules, individually, were tagged with unique molecular identifiers. TCRdb ran MiXCR on the 5' RACE reads and lists one entry per CDR3 protein. The repertoire holds nearly 45,000 distinct CDR3 sequences, with 9.5% to 13% as singletons. As concerns this clonotype: The antigen remains undetermined.

Sequencing was carried out using whole blood. This receptor was taken from an adult who was a healthcare worker with PCR-confirmed SARS-CoV-2 infection or an uninfected control (not recorded which). The rearrangement uses TRBV12-3 or TRBV12-4 and TRBJ1-5; maybe TRBD1 (5 bases). In nucleotides, the CDR3 is TGTGCCAGCAGTTTCGGACAAATCGGGGAGCCCCAGCATTTT. This sequence encodes CASSFGQIGEPQHF.